This TCR beta chain was observed in a study of HIV-infected patients and healthy controls. About the study: Total CDR3 counts per chain did not differ significantly between patients and controls.

Reverse transcription used around 500 ng RNA and constant-region primers for alpha and beta. Using multiplexing indices, alpha and beta chain libraries were generated apart by chain-specific third strand synthesis. A 5' RACE adapter with a random hexamer and the SP2 primer site was joined to cDNA. TCRdb analysed the 5' RACE reads with MiXCR anew, one entry per CDR3 protein. The sample carries 4,500 to 6,500 distinct CDR3 sequences, 7.5% to 10% recorded once. The CDR3 totals 16 residues. Germline-derived CDR1 and CDR2 are SQVTM and ANQGSEA. V was clipped by 4 bases and J by 7 bases; unmatched bases: 13. This clonotype is medium-sized (0.01 to 0.1%) in the sample. Antiretroviral therapy had run roughly three months, about 14 weeks, before follow-up blood collection. Whole blood was used without fractionation, so all unsorted peripheral T cells were included.

The clonotype was recovered from an adult with HIV infection. This specimen was blood, taken during antiretroviral therapy. The chain employs TRBV29-1 and TRBJ2-1; 10 positions match TRBD1. The CDR3 here is CSVGGPGQGSLNEQFF. Written as DNA, the CDR3 is TGCAGCGTTGGGGGGCCGGGACAGGGGAGTTTAAATGAGCAGTTCTTC.